This is a list of T cell receptor beta chains from one sample in a study of blood T cell repertoires in COVID-19. The table came from immunoSEQ multiplex PCR; TCRdb's copy has only in-frame clones and leaves some out. In the table there are 400,000 or so clones, about 87% of which are singletons. The source material was peripheral blood. The origin of the receptors is a young man with COVID-19, enrolled during active disease. Both conserved end residues are part of each CDR3. D genes are given only for firm matches. Some rows mark clone size as missing; the rest say once, few, many or name a class of expanded clone.

d_call,j_call,clone_size,v_call,cdr3_nt,cdr3_aa
TRBD1,TRBJ1-2,NA,TRBV19,TGTGCCAGTAGTGTTGACAGGGTAGGGGTTTATGGCTACACCTTC,CASSVDRVGVYGYTF
NA,TRBJ2-7,once,TRBV24-1,TGTGCCACCAGTGATTTGCCCCGCGGGTCCTACGAGCAGTACTTC,CATSDLPRGSYEQYF
TRBD2,TRBJ2-1,NA,TRBV5-4,TGTGCCAGCAGCCTTAGCGGGAGGGCCTACAATGAGCAGTTCTTC,CASSLSGRAYNEQFF
NA,TRBJ1-5,NA,TRBV5-1,TGCGCCAGCAGCCCGTGGGGGGGCGGAGATCAGCCCCAGCATTTT,CASSPWGGGDQPQHF
NA,TRBJ1-3,NA,TRBV3-1/TRBV3-2,TGTGCCAGCAGCCAAGATTCCAGCGACTCTGGAAACACCATATATTTT,CASSQDSSDSGNTIYF
TRBD1,TRBJ1-2,NA,TRBV6-5,TGTGCCAGCAGTACTCGGACAGGGGCGGGCTATGGCTACACCTTC,CASSTRTGAGYGYTF
TRBD2,TRBJ2-2,NA,TRBV6-6,TGTGCCAGCAGCATAGCGGGGGGGCGAGGGGAGCTGTTTTTT,CASSIAGGRGELFF
TRBD1,TRBJ2-7,NA,TRBV27,TGTGCCAGCAGTTTCGGGGACAGGTTCTACGAGCAGTACTTC,CASSFGDRFYEQYF
TRBD1,TRBJ1-2,NA,TRBV10-3,TGTGCCATCAGTGAGTCCCGGGACAGGGGGACCTTC,CAISESRDRGTF
TRBD1,TRBJ2-2,NA,TRBV28,TGTGCCAGCAGTTCTCCCAGGGGGCGCTTAACCGGGGAGCTGTTTTTT,CASSSPRGRLTGELFF
TRBD2,TRBJ2-1,NA,TRBV3-1/TRBV3-2,TGTGCCAGCAGCCAGCTTGGACTAGCGGGAGGATGGGGCAATGAGCAGTTCTTC,CASSQLGLAGGWGNEQFF
NA,TRBJ1-6,NA,TRBV11-1,TGTGCCAGCAGCTTGAGACAGACAGGCAATTCACCCCTCCACTTT,CASSLRQTGNSPLHF
NA,TRBJ1-1,NA,TRBV29-1,TGCAGCGTTACTCGGGGGAACACTGAAGCTTTCTTT,CSVTRGNTEAFF
TRBD1,TRBJ2-3,once,TRBV19,TGTGCCAGTAGTGCCACGACAGGGCTAGATACGCAGTATTTT,CASSATTGLDTQYF
NA,TRBJ2-7,NA,TRBV28,TGTGCCAGCAGATGGTCGGGTGGAGGCTCCTACGAGCAGTACTTC,CASRWSGGGSYEQYF
NA,TRBJ2-3,NA,TRBV4-2,TGTGCCAGCAGCCAAGAGGAGCGGATCACAGATACGCAGTATTTT,CASSQEERITDTQYF
TRBD2,TRBJ2-1,NA,TRBV9,TGTGCCAGCAGCGACTCCAGGGCGCTGGGGACTACCACCTACAATGAGCAGTTCTTC,CASSDSRALGTTTYNEQFF
NA,TRBJ2-1,few,TRBV19,TGTGCCAGTAGTATCGCGGGTAATGAGCAGTTCTTC,CASSIAGNEQFF
TRBD1,TRBJ1-2,few,TRBV11-2,TGTGCCAGCAGCCGTATAGTAGTTGGGACAGCGACCTATGGCTACACCTTC,CASSRIVVGTATYGYTF
TRBD2,TRBJ2-1,NA,TRBV4-1,TGCGCCAGCAGCGAACCGGGACTAGCGGGGGGTCGAAATGAGCAGTTCTTC,CASSEPGLAGGRNEQFF
TRBD2,TRBJ2-2,NA,TRBV6-5,TGTGCCAGCAGGCTAGCGGGAGTTCGGGCCGGGGAGCTGTTTTTT,CASRLAGVRAGELFF
TRBD1,TRBJ2-7,NA,TRBV29-1,TGCAGCGTTTCCACAGGGGGCTACGAGCAGTACTTC,CSVSTGGYEQYF
TRBD1,TRBJ1-1,NA,TRBV15,TGTGCCACCAGCAGAGTGACAGGGGGCGTAGAGGCTTTCTTT,CATSRVTGGVEAFF
NA,TRBJ1-1,NA,TRBV19,TGTGCCAGTAGTGCCGGGGGATGGACTGAAGCTTTCTTT,CASSAGGWTEAFF
NA,TRBJ2-5,NA,TRBV6-5,TGTGCCAGCAGCCGCCAAGAGACCCAGTACTTC,CASSRQETQYF
TRBD1,TRBJ2-1,NA,TRBV18,TGTGCCAGCTCAATACGACAGGGGGCTTACAATGAGCAGTTCTTC,CASSIRQGAYNEQFF
TRBD1,TRBJ2-2,NA,TRBV6-4,TGTGCCAGCAGCCGAGGACAGGGCACCGGGGAGCTGTTTTTT,CASSRGQGTGELFF
NA,TRBJ1-4,NA,TRBV14,TGTGCCAGCAGCCAAGATCGGGGGACGAGTCGAGAAAAACTGTTTTTT,CASSQDRGTSREKLFF
TRBD1,TRBJ2-7,once,TRBV2,TGTGCCAGCGCGGGACAGGGGGGCTACGAGCAGTACTTC,CASAGQGGYEQYF